These 12 T cell receptor beta chains were sequenced from one sample in a study of T cell clonotyping in hematopoietic cell transplantation. Sequenced by immunoSEQ multiplex PCR; TCRdb stores in-frame clones only, minus some. The sample contains tens of thousands of clones, around 94% of which appear only once. Sequencing was performed on peripheral blood mononuclear cells. The receptors shown here come from a woman aged 45-60 years in good health. Some clones in this sample may be carry-over from other donors' samples.

The chain has TRBV7-2 and TRBJ2-1; 13 bases fit TRBD2. The CDR3 is 15 residues long. Germline V CDR1 and CDR2: SGHTA, FQGNSA. The V gene end was trimmed by 6 bases and the J gene end by 4 bases; junction bases not matched to a gene: 3. For the CDR3, the DNA is TGTGCCAGCAGATGGACTAGCGGGGGATACAATGAGCAGTTCTTC. Translated: CASRWTSGGYNEQFF.

The V and J genes are TRBV28 and TRBJ1-2; D is undetermined. V was trimmed by 4 bases and J by 3 bases, leaving 15 bases between them. The germline CDR1 and CDR2 sequences are MDHEN and SYDVKM. The CDR3 consists of 15 residues. CDR3 residues: CASSSGGVFHYGYTF. The CDR3 DNA reads TGTGCCAGCAGTTCCGGTGGGGTTTTTCACTATGGCTACACCTTC.

The V call is TRBV9, the J call TRBJ1-5; TRBD1 might be the D (5 bases). This CDR3 has 15 residues. Germline V lookup: CDR1 SGDLS, CDR2 YYNGEE. V dropped 0 bases and J dropped 3 bases, with 10 bases sitting between them. The DNA of the CDR3 is TGTGCCAGCAGCGTAGTGAGGGGACCCAATCAGCCCCAGCATTTT. Amino acid sequence: CASSVVRGPNQPQHF.

This clone was picked up one time. V and J are TRBV4-1 and TRBJ1-2, with no clear D. The CDR3 loop spans 15 amino acids. The germline CDR1 and CDR2 sequences are MGHRA and YSYEKL. The V and J ends lost 0 bases and 2 bases respectively, with 10 bases between them. For the CDR3, the DNA is TGCGCCAGCAGCCAAGATGAGTCAGAAAACTATGGCTACACCTTC. Protein product: CASSQDESENYGYTF.

CDR3 residues: CASSSTGGMYF. The DNA of the CDR3 is TGTGCCAGCAGTTCTACAGGGGGGATGTATTTT. J is TRBJ2-3 and V is TRBV5-4, with 8 positions matching TRBD1. CDR1 is SGHNT, CDR2 YYREEE, per germline (reference sequence). CDR3 length: 11 amino acids. Trimming removed 5 bases from V and 14 bases from J; junction bases left unmatched: 7.

The J gene is TRBJ2-2, the V gene TRBV6-1; 12 bases match TRBD1. With V trimmed by 8 bases and J by 6 bases, 4 bases remained unmatched. The CDR3 covers 14 residues. From germline, CDR1 is MNHNS and CDR2 SASEGT. In nucleotides, the CDR3 is TGTGCCAGCCGGGACAGGGGGCCCCCCGGGGAGCTGTTTTTT. Its protein is CASRDRGPPGELFF.

The chain recombines TRBV27 with TRBJ1-5, with D tentatively TRBD1 (6 bases). CDR1 is MNHEY, CDR2 SMNVEV, per germline (reference sequence). This CDR3 comprises 12 residues. The V and J ends lost 5 bases and 6 bases respectively, with 8 bases between them. The CDR3 region has the DNA TGTGCCAGCAGTACAGGGATTCAGCCCCAGCATTTT. It encodes CASSTGIQPQHF.

The V and J genes are TRBV5-4 and TRBJ1-4; D ambiguous. Germline assignment: CDR1 SGHNT and CDR2 YYREEE (reference sequence). The CDR3 length is 16 residues. Trimming left V 0 bases short and J 5 bases short, with 14 bases between. CDR3 coding DNA: TGTGCCAGCAGCTTGGCCCCCCGGGGTACGAATGAAAAACTGTTTTTT. Its translation: CASSLAPRGTNEKLFF.

This rearrangement joins TRBV28 to TRBJ1-5, with 11 bases that match TRBD1. The germline CDR1 and CDR2 sequences are MDHEN and SYDVKM. The CDR3 is 14 residues long. J was trimmed by 5 bases and V by 7 bases; bases with no gene match: 4. The CDR3 nucleotides are TGTGCCAGCATTCGGACAGGGGGCTATCAGCCCCAGCATTTT. Its protein is CASIRTGGYQPQHF.

This clone was seen a handful of times. This sequence joins TRBV4-1 and TRBJ1-2; D ambiguous. Trimming pared 0 bases from V and 3 bases from J, leaving 11 bases between. CDR3 length: 15 residues. Germline V CDR1 and CDR2: MGHRA, YSYEKL. CDR3 nucleotides: TGCGCCAGCAGCCAAGATCAGCACGGACACTATGGCTACACCTTC. Its translation: CASSQDQHGHYGYTF.

The rearrangement links TRBV11-1 to TRBJ2-7, with D unresolved. The V end lost 3 bases, the J end lost 5 bases, and 14 bases lay between the germline ends. CDR1 SGHAT and CDR2 FQDESV come from the germline V gene (reference sequence). This CDR3 is built from 14 residues. CDR3 nucleotides: TGTGCCAGCAGCTTTCGTGGTAATCACCACGAGCAGTACTTC. Translation: CASSFRGNHHEQYF.

The rearrangement links TRBV7-2 to TRBJ1-2, with D unclear. With 2 bases removed from V and 3 bases from J, the gap between germline ends came to 7 bases. The CDR3 is made up of 13 amino acids. Germline assignment: CDR1 SGHTA and CDR2 FQGNSA. The CDR3 region has the DNA TGTGCCAGCAGCTTATCGTCGGACTATGGCTACACCTTC. It yields the protein CASSLSSDYGYTF.